The source of this T cell receptor (beta chain) is a study of technical replicates of blood from several donors. The CDR3 contains 16 residues. The V gene end was trimmed by 3 bases and the J gene end by 3 bases; junction bases not matched to a gene: 8. Germline loops: CDR1 SGHRS, CDR2 YFSETQ. Assay: immunoSEQ multiplex PCR; the TCRdb copy retains only in-frame clones and omits some. Of roughly 62,000 clones listed, just under 95% were seen once; the top ten hold 3%. Material for sequencing was PBMCs. The TCR was taken from a human donor in good health. Some clones in this sample may be carry-over from other donors' samples. This rearrangement joins TRBV5-1 to TRBJ2-7, with 11 bases fitting TRBD1. The CDR3 sequence: CASSSTSGTGGYEQYF. CDR3 nucleotides: TGCGCCAGCAGCTCTACCTCCGGGACAGGGGGCTACGAGCAGTACTTC.